A single sample gave rise to the 31 T cell receptor beta chains below, sequenced in a study of spatial heterogeneity in lung cancer. Time point: sample taken at primary tumor resection. Unsorted tumor, nontumor lung tissue or cryopreserved PBMC supplied the whole RNA. TCRdb processed the 5' RACE reads anew with MiXCR; each CDR3 protein has one entry. The data hold just under 40,000 distinct CDR3 sequences, with less than 6% observed a single time. Specimen: PBMCs, collected at surgery. The origin of the receptors is a male donor with early-stage non-small cell lung cancer.

This clonotype was observed a single time. The rearrangement links TRBV7-6 to TRBJ2-2; tentatively, D is TRBD1 (5 bases). The V gene's germline CDR1 is SGHVS and CDR2 FNYEAQ. The ends were cut back, 5 bases at V and 2 bases at J, with 12 bases in the middle. CDR3 length: 15 amino acids. CDR3 DNA sequence: TGTGCCAGCAGCCCATCCGGACACAACACCGGGGAGCTGTTTTTT. As protein: CASSPSGHNTGELFF. Full variable domain (remainder filled in from reference TRBV7-6 and TRBJ2-2): GAGVSQSPRYKVTKRGQDVALRCDPISGHVSLYWYRQALGQGPEFLTYFNYEAQQDKSGLPNDRFSAERPEGSISTLTIQRTEQRDSAMYRCASSPSGHNTGELFFGEGSRLTVL.

This clonotype has only a few counts. The chain combines TRBV24-1 with TRBJ2-3; D is possibly TRBD2 (6 bases). The germline gives CDR1 KGHDR, CDR2 SFDVKD. The CDR3 is 14 amino acids. V dropped 3 bases and J dropped 7 bases, with 13 bases sitting between them. CDR3 in DNA: TGTGCCACCAGTGATGCGGGGCGAGGATATACGCAGTATTTT. The encoded protein is CATSDAGRGYTQYF.

The chain is built from TRBV3-1 and TRBJ2-3; 7 bases are a match to TRBD2. The CDR3 spans 14 residues. The V segment lost 6 bases and the J segment 8 bases; nucleotides outside the gene matches: 11. Germline CDR1 is LGHDT and CDR2 is YNNKEL (reference sequence). CDR3 protein: CASRGDYGRSTQYF. The CDR3 DNA reads as TGTGCCAGCAGGGGGGACTATGGGCGGAGTACGCAGTATTTT.

V is TRBV20-1 and J is TRBJ2-4; D may be TRBD1 (5 bases). Germline loops: CDR1 DFQATT, CDR2 SNEGSKA (reference sequence). CDR3 length equals 15 residues. The germline V and J ends were trimmed by 1 base and 5 bases, with 15 bases remaining between them. The CDR3 DNA reads as TGCAGTGCTAGAGGGCACATTAGGGGCCAAAACATTCAGTACTTC. This codes for CSARGHIRGQNIQYF.

Ten or more counts support this clonotype. This chain uses TRBV7-2 with TRBJ2-5; D could derive from TRBD1 or TRBD2 (5 bases each). The CDR3 totals 15 residues. V lost 5 bases, J lost 5 bases, and 18 bases lay in between. Germline CDR1 SGHTA, CDR2 FQGNSA. CDR3 in DNA: TGTGCCAGCAGCCCCACGGGGCGGAGAGCTGAGACCCAGTACTTC. Amino acid sequence: CASSPTGRRAETQYF.

V and J are TRBV12-3 or TRBV12-4 and TRBJ2-7; TRBD1 aligns across 8 bases. Trimming at V came to 3 bases and at J to 0 bases, leaving 1 base not matched to a gene. The CDR3 is 14 amino acids. In nucleotides, the CDR3 is TGTGCCAGCAGTTTGGACAGGGTCTCCTACGAGCAGTACTTC. It specifies CASSLDRVSYEQYF.

This clonotype showed up many times. The chain uses TRBV12-3 or TRBV12-4 and TRBJ1-2; D may be TRBD1 (5 bases). V was cut by 6 bases and J by 4 bases, with 12 bases left in between. This CDR3 has 13 residues. The CDR3 sequence: CASSLDGGYGYTF. CDR3 in DNA: TGTGCCAGCAGCTTGGACGGGGGCTATGGCTACACCTTC.

This clonotype was seen repeatedly, ten times or more. The chain joins TRBV30 to TRBJ1-2; D ambiguous. Deletions cut 4 bases from V and 4 bases from J, with 10 bases between. CDR1 and CDR2 from the germline V gene are GTSNPN and SVGIG (reference sequence). CDR3 length: 12 amino acids. The CDR3 DNA follows: TGTGCCTGGATGAAGATCCGCTATGGCTACACCTTC. It specifies CAWMKIRYGYTF.

The V gene is TRBV19, the J gene TRBJ1-1; TRBD1 matches at 7 bases. Germline CDR1 reads LNHDA; CDR2 reads SQIVND (reference sequence). The CDR3 sequence is 12 residues long. With 6 bases clipped from V and 8 bases from J, the junction kept 6 bases outside the gene matches. This CDR3 is CASSIQGTEAFF. Here the CDR3 DNA reads TGTGCCAGTAGCATACAGGGGACCGAAGCTTTCTTT.

This clonotype appeared many times. This sequence joins TRBV7-2 and TRBJ1-5; D not resolved. Germline assignment: CDR1 SGHTA and CDR2 FQGNSA. Trimming removed 1 base at V and 4 bases at J, with 8 bases between. The CDR3 extends over 14 amino acids. CDR3: CASSLVTDNQPQHF. For the CDR3, the DNA is TGTGCCAGCAGCTTAGTTACAGATAATCAGCCCCAGCATTTT.

V is TRBV11-3 and J is TRBJ2-4; 8 nucleotides line up with TRBD1. Per germline, CDR1 SGHNT and CDR2 YENEEA. Trimming cost V 3 bases and J 5 bases; bases outside gene matches: 6. CDR3 length: 15 amino acids. The CDR3 DNA is TGTGCCAGCAGCTTTGCCGGGACAGGTCAAAACATTCAGTACTTC. Protein product: CASSFAGTGQNIQYF.

The CDR3 DNA reads TGTGCCAGCCTCGGACAGGGTAGGGAAAAACTGTTTTTT. Protein product: CASLGQGREKLFF. The V and J genes are TRBV27 and TRBJ1-4, with 8 positions matching TRBD1. CDR1 and CDR2 (germline): MNHEY, SMNVEV (reference sequence). Losses at the gene ends were 8 bases for V and 8 bases for J; bases not matched to a gene: 7. This CDR3 contains 13 residues.

The sample holds many counts of this clonotype. The V gene is TRBV19, the J gene TRBJ1-5; D ambiguous. The germline V gene has CDR1 LNHDA and CDR2 SQIVND (reference sequence). This CDR3 contains 14 residues. The V end was cut by 5 bases, the J end by 2 bases, with 10 bases between. CDR3 DNA: TGTGCCAGTAGTCCCTGGGGAGGCAATCAGCCCCAGCATTTT. Residues: CASSPWGGNQPQHF.

This clonotype was seen ten or more times. This chain connects TRBV2 to TRBJ1-5; possible D gene TRBD1, 6 bases. The germline V gene encodes CDR1 SNHLY and CDR2 FYNNEI. The CDR3 spans 14 residues. Trimming left V 6 bases short and J 2 bases short, with 11 bases between. CDR3 protein: CASRQGYGNQPQHF. CDR3 in DNA: TGTGCCAGCAGGCAGGGGTACGGCAATCAGCCCCAGCATTTT.

This clonotype has at least ten counts. The chain uses TRBV20-1 and TRBJ1-5; a weak D match, TRBD1 (6 bases). The CDR3 runs to 17 residues. From germline, CDR1 is DFQATT and CDR2 SNEGSKA (reference sequence). Trimming removed 0 bases from V and 9 bases from J, with 24 bases in between. For the CDR3, the DNA is TGCAGTGCTAGAGACCTCTACCGGGACACCCAGCGGGGGCCCCAGCATTTT. This gives the protein CSARDLYRDTQRGPQHF.

This clonotype has ten or more counts. V usage is TRBV4-2 and J usage is TRBJ1-5, with TRBD1 identical over 9 bases. The CDR3 runs 18 residues. The V gene's germline CDR1 is LGHNA and CDR2 YNFKEQ. V shed 2 bases and J 3 bases; nucleotides not matched to a gene: 11. CDR3 residues: CASSQTPRGQGFNQPQHF. The CDR3 DNA follows: TGTGCCAGCAGCCAAACGCCGAGGGGACAGGGATTCAATCAGCCCCAGCATTTT.

To note about this clonotype: This may arise from a read error, as a much more abundant clone is one base away. The V and J genes are TRBV12-3 or TRBV12-4 and TRBJ2-7, with D possibly being TRBD1 (5 bases). Trimming took 0 bases from V and 7 from J, leaving 13 bases between them. CDR3 length: 14 residues. In DNA, the CDR3 is TGTGCCAGCAGTTTAGCGCAGGGATTTCCAGAGCAGTACTTC. Encoded protein: CASSLAQGFPEQYF.

This clonotype was found many times. The chain joins TRBV28 to TRBJ2-7; no definite D call. V was pared by 6 bases and J by 2 bases, with 14 bases between. The V gene's germline CDR1 is MDHEN and CDR2 SYDVKM. This CDR3 comprises 14 residues. The CDR3 coding sequence is TGTGCCAGCAGCCGTGCCGGGCCTACCTACGAGCAGTACTTC. Translated: CASSRAGPTYEQYF. The variable domain in full, with the rest retrieved from reference TRBV28 and TRBJ2-7, is DVKVTQSSRYLVKRTGEKVFLECVQDMDHENMFWYRQDPGLGLRLIYFSYDVKMKEKGDIPEGYSVSREKKERFSLILESASTNQTSMYLCASSRAGPTYEQYFGPGTRLTVT.

This clonotype was picked up a small number of times. V is TRBV3-1 and J is TRBJ2-7, with 11 bases identical to TRBD1. The germline V gene encodes CDR1 LGHDT and CDR2 YNNKEL (reference sequence). The CDR3 totals 14 residues. J lost 3 bases, V lost 4 bases, and 2 bases had no gene match. The CDR3 here is CASSRTGGGYEQYF. The CDR3 nucleotides are TGTGCCAGCAGCCGGACAGGGGGCGGCTACGAGCAGTACTTC.

In this sample, this clonotype turned up many times. The chain links TRBV3-1 to TRBJ2-5; perhaps D is TRBD1 or TRBD2 (5 bases each). The CDR3 is 17 residues long. The germline CDR1 and CDR2 sequences are LGHDT and YNNKEL (reference sequence). The V gene lost 4 bases and the J gene lost 4 bases, with 22 bases spanning the gap. CDR3: CASSRTSGRVPGETQYF. In DNA form, the CDR3 reads TGTGCCAGCAGCCGCACCTCGGGGCGCGTACCGGGAGAGACCCAGTACTTC.

This chain connects TRBV20-1 to TRBJ2-5, with D perhaps TRBD2 (7 bases). Between the trimmed V and J ends, which lost 5 bases and 0 bases, there was a span of 13 bases. CDR1 and CDR2 (germline): DFQATT, SNEGSKA (reference sequence). CDR3 length: 14 residues. The DNA of the CDR3 is TGCAGTGCTGGGGGGGGCCCCCACCAAGAGACCCAGTACTTC. It yields the protein CSAGGGPHQETQYF.

This clonotype was counted ten times or more. The rearrangement uses TRBV29-1 and TRBJ2-3, with D possibly matching TRBD2 (6 bases). The germline V gene encodes CDR1 SQVTM and CDR2 ANQGSEA. CDR3 length equals 19 residues. Deletions cut 6 bases from V and 2 bases from J, with 30 bases between. DNA for the CDR3: TGCAGCGTCCTGACCCTGGGGCAAAAGTGGGGGAGGACCACAGATACGCAGTATTTT. This codes for CSVLTLGQKWGRTTDTQYF.

This clonotype was observed at least ten times. This chain joins TRBV7-2 and TRBJ1-1, with 10 bases fitting TRBD1. This CDR3 is built from 16 residues. Germline CDR1 reads SGHTA; CDR2 reads FQGNSA. V trimming: 5 bases; J trimming: 0 bases; junction bases outside the gene matches: 6. DNA of the CDR3: TGTGCCAGCAGCCGACGGACAGGGGGAATGAACACTGAAGCTTTCTTT. Its translation: CASSRRTGGMNTEAFF.

This clonotype was picked up many times. The rearrangement uses TRBV10-3 and TRBJ1-2; maybe TRBD1 (5 bases). This CDR3 is 13 amino acids long. Per the germline V gene, CDR1 is ENHRY and CDR2 is SYGVKD. V lost 6 bases and J 3 bases, leaving 11 bases between the germline ends. CDR3 loop: CAIRGESDYGYTF. CDR3 DNA sequence: TGTGCCATCAGGGGGGAATCAGACTATGGCTACACCTTC.

CDR3 nucleotides: TGTGCCAGCTCATCGTCCGGAGGGGCGGAAGGTTTTATCTATGGCTACACCTTC. Amino acid sequence: CASSSSGGAEGFIYGYTF. This rearrangement joins TRBV18 to TRBJ1-2, with D possibly being TRBD1 (5 bases). The CDR3 covers 18 residues. Trimming cost V 5 bases and J 4 bases, with 26 bases left between them. Germline V gives CDR1 KGHSH, CDR2 LQKENI.

This clonotype was seen ten or more times. The chain is built from TRBV28 and TRBJ1-1; perhaps TRBD1 as D (6 bases). Germline V gene sequence: CDR1 MDHEN, CDR2 SYDVKM. Trimming left V 6 bases short and J 7 bases short, with 15 bases between. The CDR3 totals 13 residues. The CDR3: CASSRSGGREAFF. In DNA form, the CDR3 reads TGTGCCAGCAGCCGAAGTGGGGGCCGTGAAGCTTTCTTT. Full variable domain (rest looked up from reference TRBV28 and TRBJ1-1): DVKVTQSSRYLVKRTGEKVFLECVQDMDHENMFWYRQDPGLGLRLIYFSYDVKMKEKGDIPEGYSVSREKKERFSLILESASTNQTSMYLCASSRSGGREAFFGQGTRLTVV.

This clonotype was counted many times. The rearrangement joins TRBV9 to TRBJ2-1; D could derive from TRBD1 or TRBD2 (6 bases each). Germline CDR1 and CDR2: SGDLS and YYNGEE. This CDR3 comprises 15 residues. The ends were cut back, 0 bases at V and 2 bases at J, with 9 bases in the middle. The CDR3 sequence is CASSVAGGTYNEQFF. CDR3 coding DNA: TGTGCCAGCAGCGTAGCCGGGGGCACCTACAATGAGCAGTTCTTC.

The CDR3 here is CASSLLNYEQYF. In nucleotides, the CDR3 is TGTGCCAGCAGCCTACTGAACTACGAGCAGTACTTC. The chain recombines TRBV3-1 with TRBJ2-7; D gene unclear. The germline V gene has CDR1 LGHDT and CDR2 YNNKEL (reference sequence). V gave up 4 bases and J gave up 3 bases, with 7 bases separating them. CDR3 size: 12 residues.

This clonotype was observed at least ten times. The chain is built from TRBV5-6 and TRBJ1-4; 7 nucleotides match TRBD1. V was clipped by 4 bases and J by 8 bases; unmatched bases: 8. The CDR3 loop spans 14 amino acids. Germline V gives CDR1 SGHDT, CDR2 YYEEEE. The DNA for the CDR3 is TGTGCCAGCAGCAGACAGGGTCGAGACGAAAAACTGTTTTTT. Its translation: CASSRQGRDEKLFF.

In its sample, this clonotype was seen many times. J is TRBJ1-2 and V is TRBV20-1; 8 bases line up with TRBD1. The CDR3 is 13 residues long. Germline CDR1 reads DFQATT; CDR2 reads SNEGSKA (reference sequence). Trimming cost V 6 bases and J 4 bases; bases outside gene matches: 7. This chain's CDR3 is CSAQGQGTYGYTF. The CDR3 DNA follows: TGCAGTGCGCAAGGACAGGGAACCTATGGCTACACCTTC.

This clonotype was found many times. The chain couples TRBV5-1 to TRBJ2-3; 13 bases map to TRBD2. Per the germline V gene, CDR1 is SGHRS and CDR2 is YFSETQ. V shed 4 bases and J 5 bases; nucleotides not matched to a gene: 13. The CDR3 extends over 18 amino acids. The CDR3 DNA reads as TGCGCCAGCAGCACTGGCTTACTAGCGGGGGGGCCAGGAGATACGCAGTATTTT. Translated, it gives CASSTGLLAGGPGDTQYF.